A single sample gave rise to the 4 T cell receptor beta chains below, sequenced in a study of blood T cell repertoires in COVID-19. Assay used: immunoSEQ multiplex PCR; TCRdb lists only in-frame clones, some missing. The top ten clones hold approximately 1.8% of a sample with around 360,000 clones, around 87% of them seen once. Material for sequencing was PBMCs or T cells enriched from blood (not recorded which). The receptors here all came from a man between 35 and 55 years old in a cohort exposed to, infected with or recovered from COVID-19 (not recorded which).

Regarding this clone: In the same sample, other DNA sequences code for this CDR3. The J gene is TRBJ2-5, the V gene TRBV5-4, with 9 bases identical to TRBD2. V shed 2 bases and J 4 bases; nucleotides not matched to a gene: 3. Germline assignment: CDR1 SGHNT and CDR2 YYREEE (reference sequence). This CDR3 is built from 14 residues. The CDR3 coding sequence is TGTGCCAGCAGCTTAGCGGGAGGCGGAGAGACCCAGTACTTC. This codes for CASSLAGGGETQYF. The full variable domain, completed using reference TRBV5-4 and TRBJ2-5, is ETGVTQSPTHLIKTRGQQVTLRCSSQSGHNTVSWYQQALGQGPQFIFQYYREEENGRGNFPPRFSGLQFPNYSSELNVNALELDDSALYLCASSLAGGGETQYFGPGTRLLVL.

As concerns this clone: The sample holds other DNA sequences that translate to the same CDR3. This sequence joins TRBV5-1 and TRBJ2-7; D is unresolved. The germline gives CDR1 SGHRS, CDR2 YFSETQ. CDR3 length: 12 amino acids. Trimming took off 4 bases at V and 0 bases at J, with 5 bases between the two ends. CDR3 nucleotides: TGCGCCAGCAGCCTTAGCTCCTACGAGCAGTACTTC. This encodes CASSLSSYEQYF.

This clone was seen only a few times. The chain couples TRBV7-8 to TRBJ2-7; D unclear. The germline CDR1 and CDR2 sequences are SGHVS and FQNEAQ. V was pared by 2 bases and J by 1 base, with 9 bases between. This CDR3 spans 14 amino acids. The CDR3 region is CASSLMRSSYEQYF. In DNA form, the CDR3 reads TGTGCCAGCAGCTTAATGCGTAGTTCCTACGAGCAGTACTTC.

The chain carries TRBV5-5 and TRBJ2-1, with 7 bases aligning to TRBD1. J gave up 0 bases and V 4 bases, and 13 bases lay outside the gene matches. CDR1 SGHKS and CDR2 YYEKEE come from the germline V gene (reference sequence). CDR3 length: 18 residues. The CDR3 bases are TGTGCCAGCAGCAACGACAAGTCAGGGGGAAGCTCCTACAATGAGCAGTTCTTC. It is translated as CASSNDKSGGSSYNEQFF.